The clone carrying this TCR beta chain was seen a handful of times. Its antigen is as yet unknown. This sample was taken from a study of response to subunit inactivated influenza vaccine. Overall study results and limits: The authors put forward the suggestion that each seasonal influenza vaccination may bring in only a limited number of new T cells.

CDR1 SEHNR and CDR2 FQNEAQ come from the germline V gene (reference sequence). There are 13 residues in the CDR3. V was trimmed by 7 bases and J by 9 bases, leaving 16 bases between them. TCRdb used MiXCR to reprocess the RT-PCR reads, holding one entry per CDR3 protein. Among roughly 790,000 distinct CDR3 sequences listed, approximately 21% were seen once. Specimen: PBMCs from blood, collected approximately 5 days after vaccination. The chain couples TRBV7-9 to TRBJ2-1; tentative D call: TRBD1 (5 bases). This TCR was recovered from a man over 45 who received an inactivated influenza vaccine. The CDR3: CASKTGHSSEQFF. The CDR3 DNA sequence: TGTGCCAGCAAAACAGGACATTCCTCTGAGCAGTTCTTC.